This T cell receptor (beta chain) was captured by sequencing in a study of cytomegalovirus exposure and HLA in healthy donors. Sequencing was performed with immunoSEQ multiplex PCR; in TCRdb, only in-frame clones are kept and a portion is missing. This sample has about 44,000 clones, with roughly 93% found just once. Study-wide points: Within the 130 or so validation repertoires, first-cohort TCR clusters tended to co-occur, according to a later analysis. It was reported that the classifier diagnosed cytomegalovirus status with high specificity and sensitivity in both the original and validation cohorts.

Concerning this clone itself: Its target is not known.

The sequence was collected from a woman aged 18-29 years in good health and CMV-seronegative. The sample comprised PBMCs.

This CDR3 is CASSPYGEKLFF. The CDR3 DNA is TGTGCCAGCAGTCCTTACGGGGAAAAACTGTTTTTT. The rearrangement joins TRBV6-5 to TRBJ1-4, with no clear D. Trimming cost V 5 bases and J 8 bases, with 9 bases left between them. From germline, CDR1 is MNHEY and CDR2 SVGAGI. This CDR3 has 12 residues.